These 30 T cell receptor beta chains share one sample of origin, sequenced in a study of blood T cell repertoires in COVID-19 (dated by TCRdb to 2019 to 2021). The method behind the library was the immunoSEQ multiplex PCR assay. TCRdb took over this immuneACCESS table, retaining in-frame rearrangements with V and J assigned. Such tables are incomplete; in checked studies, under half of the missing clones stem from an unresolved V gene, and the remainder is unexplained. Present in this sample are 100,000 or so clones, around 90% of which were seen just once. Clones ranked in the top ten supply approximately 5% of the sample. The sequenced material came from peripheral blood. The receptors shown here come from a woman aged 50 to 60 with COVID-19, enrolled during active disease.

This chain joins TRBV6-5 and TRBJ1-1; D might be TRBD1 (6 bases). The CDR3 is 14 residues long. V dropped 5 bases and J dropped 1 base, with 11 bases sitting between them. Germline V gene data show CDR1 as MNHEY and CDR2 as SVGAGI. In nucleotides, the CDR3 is TGTGCCAGCAGTCCGGTGACAGGGAACACTGAAGCTTTCTTT. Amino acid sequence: CASSPVTGNTEAFF.

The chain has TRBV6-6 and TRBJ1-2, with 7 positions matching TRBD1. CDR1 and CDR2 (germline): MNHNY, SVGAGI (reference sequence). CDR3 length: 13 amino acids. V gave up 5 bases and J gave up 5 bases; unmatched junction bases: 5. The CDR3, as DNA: TGTGCCAGCAGTCGCGACAGGGAGTATGGCTACACCTTC. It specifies CASSRDREYGYTF.

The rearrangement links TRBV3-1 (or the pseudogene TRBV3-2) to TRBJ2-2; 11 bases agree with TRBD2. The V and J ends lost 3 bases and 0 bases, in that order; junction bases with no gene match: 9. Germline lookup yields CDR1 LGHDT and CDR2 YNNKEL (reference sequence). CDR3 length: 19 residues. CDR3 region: CASSHRSTSGGPNTGELFF. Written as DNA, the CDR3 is TGTGCCAGCAGCCACCGATCTACTAGCGGGGGTCCGAACACCGGGGAGCTGTTTTTT.

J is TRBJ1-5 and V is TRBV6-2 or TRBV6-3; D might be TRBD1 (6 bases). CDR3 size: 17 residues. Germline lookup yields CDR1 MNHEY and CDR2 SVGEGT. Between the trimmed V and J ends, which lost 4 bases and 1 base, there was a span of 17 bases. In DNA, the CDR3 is TGTGCCAGCAGTTTCACCGGGACAAGAGGAAGCAATCAGCCCCAGCATTTT. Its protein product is CASSFTGTRGSNQPQHF.

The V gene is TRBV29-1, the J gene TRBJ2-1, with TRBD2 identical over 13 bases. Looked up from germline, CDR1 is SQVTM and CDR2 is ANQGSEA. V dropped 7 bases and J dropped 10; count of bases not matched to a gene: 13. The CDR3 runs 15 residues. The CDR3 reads CSAIPTSGGAPEQFF. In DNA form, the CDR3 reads TGCAGCGCCATCCCTACTAGCGGGGGGGCCCCCGAGCAGTTCTTC.

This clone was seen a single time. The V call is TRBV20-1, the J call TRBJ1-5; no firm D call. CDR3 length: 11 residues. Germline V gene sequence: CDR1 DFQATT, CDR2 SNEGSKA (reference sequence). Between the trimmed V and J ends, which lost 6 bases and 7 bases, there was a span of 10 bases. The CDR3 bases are TGCAGTGCCACAAGCGGCCAGCCCCAGCATTTT. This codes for CSATSGQPQHF.

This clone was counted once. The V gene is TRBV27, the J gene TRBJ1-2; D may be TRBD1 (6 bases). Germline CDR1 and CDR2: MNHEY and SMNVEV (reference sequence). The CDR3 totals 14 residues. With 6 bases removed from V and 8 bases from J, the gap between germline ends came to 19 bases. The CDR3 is CASRPRPQGEGYTF. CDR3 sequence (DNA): TGTGCCAGCAGGCCGAGGCCACAGGGTGAAGGCTACACCTTC.

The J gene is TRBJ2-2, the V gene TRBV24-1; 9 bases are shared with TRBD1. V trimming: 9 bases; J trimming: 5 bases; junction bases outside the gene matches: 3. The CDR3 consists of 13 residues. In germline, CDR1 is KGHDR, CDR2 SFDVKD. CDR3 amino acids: CATGQGITGELFF. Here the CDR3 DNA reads TGTGCCACCGGACAGGGGATTACCGGGGAGCTGTTTTTT.

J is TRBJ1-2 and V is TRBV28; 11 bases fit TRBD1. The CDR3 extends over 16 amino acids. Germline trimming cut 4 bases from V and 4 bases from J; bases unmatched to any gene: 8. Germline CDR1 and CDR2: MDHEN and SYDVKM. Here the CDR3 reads CASSYSGTGGAYGYTF. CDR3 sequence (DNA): TGTGCCAGCAGTTACTCCGGGACAGGGGGGGCCTATGGCTACACCTTC.

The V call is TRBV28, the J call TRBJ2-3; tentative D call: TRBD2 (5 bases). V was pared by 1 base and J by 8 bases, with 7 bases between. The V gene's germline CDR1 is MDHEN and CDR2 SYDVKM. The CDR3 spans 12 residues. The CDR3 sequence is CASSLSGGTQYF. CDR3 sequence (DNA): TGTGCCAGCAGTTTATCCGGAGGTACGCAGTATTTT. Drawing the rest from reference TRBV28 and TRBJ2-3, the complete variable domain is DVKVTQSSRYLVKRTGEKVFLECVQDMDHENMFWYRQDPGLGLRLIYFSYDVKMKEKGDIPEGYSVSREKKERFSLILESASTNQTSMYLCASSLSGGTQYFGPGTRLTVL.

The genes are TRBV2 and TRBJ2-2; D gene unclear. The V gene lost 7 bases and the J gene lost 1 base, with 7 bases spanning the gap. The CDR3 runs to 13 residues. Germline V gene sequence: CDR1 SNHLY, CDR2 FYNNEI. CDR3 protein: CASTVRNTGELFF. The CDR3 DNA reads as TGTGCCAGCACAGTAAGGAACACCGGGGAGCTGTTTTTT.

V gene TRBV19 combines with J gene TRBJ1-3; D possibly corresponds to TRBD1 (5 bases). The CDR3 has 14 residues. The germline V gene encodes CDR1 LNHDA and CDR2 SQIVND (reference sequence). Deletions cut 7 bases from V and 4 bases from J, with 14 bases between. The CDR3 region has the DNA TGTGCCAGTACCCCTCCAGGGCTCGGAAACACCATATATTTT. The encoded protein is CASTPPGLGNTIYF.

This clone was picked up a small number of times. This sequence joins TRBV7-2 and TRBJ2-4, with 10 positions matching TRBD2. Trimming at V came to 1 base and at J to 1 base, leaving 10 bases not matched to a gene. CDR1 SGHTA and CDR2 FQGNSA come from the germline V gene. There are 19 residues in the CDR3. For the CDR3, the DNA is TGTGCCAGCAGCTTAGTGCCCTTGGGTAGCGGGGGGGCCAAAAACATTCAGTACTTC. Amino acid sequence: CASSLVPLGSGGAKNIQYF.

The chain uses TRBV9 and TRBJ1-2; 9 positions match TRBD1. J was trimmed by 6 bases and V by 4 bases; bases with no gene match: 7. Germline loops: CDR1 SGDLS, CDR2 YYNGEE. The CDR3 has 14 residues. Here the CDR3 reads CASSPRTGGDGYTF. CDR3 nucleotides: TGTGCCAGCAGCCCCCGTACAGGGGGCGATGGCTACACCTTC.

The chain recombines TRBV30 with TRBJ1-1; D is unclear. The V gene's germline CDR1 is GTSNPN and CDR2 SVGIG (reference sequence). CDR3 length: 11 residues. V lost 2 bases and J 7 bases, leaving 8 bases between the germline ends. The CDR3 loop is CAWSQAYEAFF. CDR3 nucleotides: TGTGCCTGGAGTCAGGCTTATGAAGCTTTCTTT.

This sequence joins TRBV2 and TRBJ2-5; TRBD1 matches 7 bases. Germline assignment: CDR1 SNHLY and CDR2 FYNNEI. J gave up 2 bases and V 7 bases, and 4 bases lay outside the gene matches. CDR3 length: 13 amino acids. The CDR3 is CASTGQAQETQYF. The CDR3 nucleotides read TGTGCCAGCACAGGACAGGCTCAAGAGACCCAGTACTTC.

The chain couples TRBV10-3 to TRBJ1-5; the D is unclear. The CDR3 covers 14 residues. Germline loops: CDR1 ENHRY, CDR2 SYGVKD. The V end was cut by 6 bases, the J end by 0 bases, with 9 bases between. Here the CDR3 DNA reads TGTGCCATCAGAGCAGGACTTAGCAATCAGCCCCAGCATTTT. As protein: CAIRAGLSNQPQHF.

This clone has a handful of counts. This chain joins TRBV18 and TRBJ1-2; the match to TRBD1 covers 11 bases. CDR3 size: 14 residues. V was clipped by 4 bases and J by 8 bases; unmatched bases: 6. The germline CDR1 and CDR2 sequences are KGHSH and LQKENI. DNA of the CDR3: TGTGCCAGCTCACTCGGACAGGGGGCTAAAGGCTACACCTTC. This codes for CASSLGQGAKGYTF.

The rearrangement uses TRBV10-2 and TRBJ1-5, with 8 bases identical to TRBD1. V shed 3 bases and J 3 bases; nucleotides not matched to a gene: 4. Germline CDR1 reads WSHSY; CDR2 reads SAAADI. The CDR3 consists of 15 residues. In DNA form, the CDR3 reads TGCGCCAGCAGTGATTCAGGGGGCCTCAATCAGCCCCAGCATTTT. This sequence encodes CASSDSGGLNQPQHF.

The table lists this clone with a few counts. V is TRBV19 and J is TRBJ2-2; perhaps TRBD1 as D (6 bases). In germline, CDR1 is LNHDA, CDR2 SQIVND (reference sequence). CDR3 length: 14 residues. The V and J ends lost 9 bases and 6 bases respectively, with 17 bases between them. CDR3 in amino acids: CASNSQGVAGELFF. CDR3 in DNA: TGTGCCAGCAATTCACAGGGAGTCGCCGGGGAGCTGTTTTTT.

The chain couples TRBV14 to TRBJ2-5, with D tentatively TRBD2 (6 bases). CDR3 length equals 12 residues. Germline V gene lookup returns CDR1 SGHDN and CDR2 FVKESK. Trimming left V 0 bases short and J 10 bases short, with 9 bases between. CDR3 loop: CASSQDWGGQYF. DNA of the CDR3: TGTGCCAGCAGCCAAGATTGGGGAGGCCAGTACTTC.

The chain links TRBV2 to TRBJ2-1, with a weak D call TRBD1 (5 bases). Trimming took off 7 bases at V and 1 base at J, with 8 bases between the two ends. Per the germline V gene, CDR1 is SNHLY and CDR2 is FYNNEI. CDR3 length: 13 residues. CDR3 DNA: TGTGCCAGCACTAGGACATCCTACAATGAGCAGTTCTTC. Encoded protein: CASTRTSYNEQFF.

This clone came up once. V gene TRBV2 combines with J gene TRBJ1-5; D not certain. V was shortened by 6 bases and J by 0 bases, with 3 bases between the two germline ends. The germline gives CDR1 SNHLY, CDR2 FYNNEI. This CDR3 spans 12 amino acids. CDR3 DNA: TGTGCCAGCAGGTATAGCAATCAGCCCCAGCATTTT. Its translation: CASRYSNQPQHF. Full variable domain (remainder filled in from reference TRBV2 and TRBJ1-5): EPEVTQTPSHQVTQMGQEVILRCVPISNHLYFYWYRQILGQKVEFLVSFYNNEISEKSEIFDDQFSVERPDGSNFTLKIRSTKLEDSAMYFCASRYSNQPQHFGDGTRLSIL.

DNA of the CDR3: TGTGCCAGCAGCTTATCGGGGGGGAGGGGCCGAGAGACCCAGTACTTC. Translated: CASSLSGGRGRETQYF. The chain combines TRBV7-6 with TRBJ2-5; the match to TRBD2 covers 8 bases. The germline gives CDR1 SGHVS, CDR2 FNYEAQ. V shed 2 bases and J 4 bases; nucleotides not matched to a gene: 9. CDR3 length equals 16 residues.

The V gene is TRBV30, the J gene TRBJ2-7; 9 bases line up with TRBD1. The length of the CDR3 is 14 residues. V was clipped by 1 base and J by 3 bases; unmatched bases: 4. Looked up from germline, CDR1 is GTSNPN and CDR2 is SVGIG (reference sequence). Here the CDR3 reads CAWSDGTGNYEQYF. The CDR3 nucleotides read TGTGCCTGGAGTGACGGGACAGGGAACTACGAGCAGTACTTC.

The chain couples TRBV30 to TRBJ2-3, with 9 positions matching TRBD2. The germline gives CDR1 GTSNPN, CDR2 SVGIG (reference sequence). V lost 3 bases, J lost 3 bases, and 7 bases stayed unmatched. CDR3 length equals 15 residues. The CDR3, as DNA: TGTGCCTGGAGCGTCAGCGGGGGGTGGACAGATACGCAGTATTTT. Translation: CAWSVSGGWTDTQYF.

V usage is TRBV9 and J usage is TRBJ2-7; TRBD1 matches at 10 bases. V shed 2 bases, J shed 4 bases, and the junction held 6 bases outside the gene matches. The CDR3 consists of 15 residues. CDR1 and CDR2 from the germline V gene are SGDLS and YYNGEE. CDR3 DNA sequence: TGTGCCAGCAGCGTCCGAACGGGACAGGGGTACGAGCAGTACTTC. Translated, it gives CASSVRTGQGYEQYF.

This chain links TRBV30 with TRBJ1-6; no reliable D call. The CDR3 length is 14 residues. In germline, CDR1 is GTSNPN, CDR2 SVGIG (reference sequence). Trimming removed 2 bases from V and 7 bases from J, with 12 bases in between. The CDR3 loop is CAWSKFSRNSPLHF. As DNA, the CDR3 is TGTGCCTGGAGTAAATTCAGTCGAAATTCACCCCTCCACTTT.

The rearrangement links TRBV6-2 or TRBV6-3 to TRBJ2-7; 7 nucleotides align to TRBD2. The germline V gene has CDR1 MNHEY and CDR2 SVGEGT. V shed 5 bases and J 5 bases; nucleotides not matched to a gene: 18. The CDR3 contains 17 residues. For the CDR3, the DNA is TGTGCCAGCAGTACCACTTCGCGGGGGTTGAATGTTGACGAGCAGTACTTC. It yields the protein CASSTTSRGLNVDEQYF.

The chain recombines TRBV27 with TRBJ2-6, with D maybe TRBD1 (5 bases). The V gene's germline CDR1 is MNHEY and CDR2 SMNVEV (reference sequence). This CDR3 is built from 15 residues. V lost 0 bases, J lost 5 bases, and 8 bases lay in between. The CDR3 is CASSLSTEWANVLTF. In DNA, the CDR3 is TGTGCCAGCAGTTTATCGACAGAGTGGGCCAACGTCCTGACTTTC.